This T cell receptor beta chain was obtained from a study of CD8+CD57+ T cells in acquired aplastic anemia. Study context: The average for DNA from sorted CD4+ and CD8+ cells was roughly 3 ug. Study-wide results and caveats: Patients and controls shared 25 to 35 CD8+ CDR3 sequences, which appeared highly expressed in patients and within their immunodominant clones.

At least ten counts were recorded for this clonotype. Its antigen is unknown. Germline V gives CDR1 MNHNS, CDR2 SASEGT. The germline V and J ends were trimmed by 7 bases and 3 bases, with 11 bases remaining between them. This CDR3 contains 13 residues. Profiling of TCR beta VDJ combinations and CDR3 sequences used genomic DNA as template. MiXCR, applied by TCRdb to the reads, yields one record per CDR3 protein. Among approximately 150,000 distinct CDR3 sequences, 47% were seen once, and the ten largest hold more than 1%. The patients chosen for sequencing had shown expansion of CD8+CD57+ cells (detected by flow cytometry).

The specimen was sorted CD4+, CD8+, or CD8+CD57+ T cells (not recorded which) from PBMCs. V and J are TRBV6-1 and TRBJ2-3, with a possible D match to TRBD2 (5 bases). The receptor's source is a human donor with aplastic anemia. CDR3 protein: CASTPGYTDTQYF. In DNA, the CDR3 is TGTGCCAGCACTCCGGGATATACAGATACGCAGTATTTT.